One sample yielded the 4 T cell receptor beta chains listed below, sequenced in a study of CD8 T cells in ankylosing spondylitis. These receptors are not linked to any known antigen. Findings and caveats of the study: The study identified a TCR beta motif of under 10 highly homologous variants that appeared characteristic of ankylosing spondylitis blood.

TCRdb ran MiXCR on the 5' RACE reads and lists one entry per CDR3 protein. The sample records about 220,000 distinct CDR3 sequences, about 6.7% being singletons. Material for sequencing was blood, either unsorted or a sorted T cell fraction (not recorded which). These receptors originate from a male donor with ankylosing spondylitis.

This clonotype was found many times. The rearrangement uses TRBV27 and TRBJ1-5; D not resolved. The germline CDR1 and CDR2 sequences are MNHEY and SMNVEV (reference sequence). The germline V and J ends were trimmed by 4 bases and 9 bases, with 10 bases remaining between them. The CDR3 has 12 residues. The CDR3 DNA reads TGTGCCAGCAGTTCCCCGGGGTGGCCCCAGCATTTT. Translating gives CASSSPGWPQHF.

This clonotype was observed at least ten times. The V call is TRBV5-4, the J call TRBJ1-5; D is ambiguous. CDR3 size: 15 residues. The V end was cut by 0 bases, the J end by 6 bases, with 13 bases between. From germline, CDR1 is SGHNT and CDR2 YYREEE (reference sequence). Here the CDR3 DNA reads TGTGCCAGCAGCTTGGGAGTCGAGAGCTCTCAGCCCCAGCATTTT. Its translation is CASSLGVESSQPQHF.

This clonotype was picked up many times. The genes are TRBV9 and TRBJ1-2, with TRBD1 as a possible D gene (5 bases). CDR1 and CDR2 from the germline V gene are SGDLS and YYNGEE. V lost 0 bases and J lost 0, with 9 bases in between. The CDR3 is 15 amino acids. As DNA, the CDR3 is TGTGCCAGCAGCGTAGCTCGGGGGGCTAACTATGGCTACACCTTC. Its translation is CASSVARGANYGYTF.

This clonotype was detected many times. The CDR3 spells CASSLPGHGYTF. CDR3 coding DNA: TGTGCCAGCAGTCTCCCCGGGCATGGCTACACCTTC. This sequence joins TRBV27 and TRBJ1-2; no clear D. The V gene lost 5 bases and the J gene lost 6 bases, with 10 bases spanning the gap. This CDR3 is 12 amino acids long. Germline V gene sequence: CDR1 MNHEY, CDR2 SMNVEV (reference sequence).